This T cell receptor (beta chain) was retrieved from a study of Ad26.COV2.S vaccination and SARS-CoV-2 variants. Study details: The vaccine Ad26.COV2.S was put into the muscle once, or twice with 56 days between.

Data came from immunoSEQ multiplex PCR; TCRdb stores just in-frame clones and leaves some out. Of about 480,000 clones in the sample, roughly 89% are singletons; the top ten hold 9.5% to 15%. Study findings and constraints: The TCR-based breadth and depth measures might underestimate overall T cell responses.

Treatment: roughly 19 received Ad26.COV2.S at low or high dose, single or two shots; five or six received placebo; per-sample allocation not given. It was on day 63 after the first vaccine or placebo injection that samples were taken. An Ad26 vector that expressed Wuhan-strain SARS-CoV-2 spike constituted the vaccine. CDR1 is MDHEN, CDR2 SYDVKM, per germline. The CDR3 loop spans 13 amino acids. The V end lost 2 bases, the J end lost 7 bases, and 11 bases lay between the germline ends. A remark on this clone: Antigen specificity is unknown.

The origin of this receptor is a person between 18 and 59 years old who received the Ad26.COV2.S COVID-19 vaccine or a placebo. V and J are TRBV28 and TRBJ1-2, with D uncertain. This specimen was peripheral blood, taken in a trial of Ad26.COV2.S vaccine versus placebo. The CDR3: CASSLGQEIGYTF. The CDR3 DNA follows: TGTGCCAGCAGTTTAGGTCAGGAGATTGGCTACACCTTC.